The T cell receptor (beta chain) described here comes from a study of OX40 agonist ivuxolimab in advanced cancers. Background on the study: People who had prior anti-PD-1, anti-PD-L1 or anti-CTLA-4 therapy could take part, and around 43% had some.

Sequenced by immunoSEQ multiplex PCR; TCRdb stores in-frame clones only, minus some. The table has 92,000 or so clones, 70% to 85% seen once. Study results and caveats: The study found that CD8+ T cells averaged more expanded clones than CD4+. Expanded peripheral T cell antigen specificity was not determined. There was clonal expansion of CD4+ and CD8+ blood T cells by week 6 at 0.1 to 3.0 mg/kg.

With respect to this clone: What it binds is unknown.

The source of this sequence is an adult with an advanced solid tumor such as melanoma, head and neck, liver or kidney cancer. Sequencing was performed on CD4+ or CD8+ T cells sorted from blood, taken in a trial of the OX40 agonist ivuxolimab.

Here the CDR3 DNA reads TGTGCCAGCAGTTCCTCCGGCGGGGCGGGTGGCTACACCTTC. This sequence encodes CASSSSGGAGGYTF. This rearrangement joins TRBV28 to TRBJ1-2, with D possibly TRBD1 on 5 matching bases. This CDR3 spans 14 amino acids. Per germline, CDR1 MDHEN and CDR2 SYDVKM. Trimming pared 4 bases from V and 7 bases from J, leaving 16 bases between.